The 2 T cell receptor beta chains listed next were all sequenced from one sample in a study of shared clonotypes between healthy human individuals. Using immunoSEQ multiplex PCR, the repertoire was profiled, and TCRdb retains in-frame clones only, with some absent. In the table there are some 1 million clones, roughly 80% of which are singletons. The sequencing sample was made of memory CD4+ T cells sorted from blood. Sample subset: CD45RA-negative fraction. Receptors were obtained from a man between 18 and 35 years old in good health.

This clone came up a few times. CDR3 region: CASSQDYGGTNEKLFF. CDR3 in DNA: TGTGCCAGCAGCCAAGATTATGGGGGGACTAATGAAAAACTGTTTTTT. The V and J genes are TRBV4-2 and TRBJ1-4; tentatively, D is TRBD1 (5 bases). CDR1 is LGHNA and CDR2 is YNFKEQ in the germline V gene. V was trimmed by 0 bases and J by 2 bases, leaving 10 bases between them. This CDR3 is built from 16 residues.

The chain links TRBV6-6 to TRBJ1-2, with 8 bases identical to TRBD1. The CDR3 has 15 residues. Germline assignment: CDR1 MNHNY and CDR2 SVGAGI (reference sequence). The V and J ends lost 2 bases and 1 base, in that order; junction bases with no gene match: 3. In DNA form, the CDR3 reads TGTGCCAGCAGTTACGTACAGGGGGTTAACTATGGCTACACCTTC. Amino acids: CASSYVQGVNYGYTF.